This TCR beta chain is from a study of CD8 T cells in ankylosing spondylitis. General study points: Made up of fewer than 10 highly homologous variants, a TCR beta motif appeared characteristic of ankylosing spondylitis blood. Disease-associated clones were reportedly significantly overrepresented in matched ankylosing spondylitis synovial fluid.

Germline lookup yields CDR1 MNHEY and CDR2 SVGAGI. With 0 bases clipped from V and 4 bases from J, the junction kept 2 bases outside the gene matches. The length of the CDR3 is 15 residues. TCR beta libraries were made by quantitative 5'-RACE with molecular barcodes. TCRdb reprocessed the 5' RACE reads via MiXCR and lists one record per CDR3 protein. The sample records a few hundred thousand distinct CDR3 sequences, around 18% being singletons. A note on this clonotype: The antigen is undetermined.

This chain connects TRBV6-5 to TRBJ1-1; 10 nucleotides agree with TRBD1. This receptor was obtained from a male donor with ankylosing spondylitis. Sequences were obtained from blood, either unsorted or a sorted T cell fraction (not recorded which). CDR3 in amino acids: CASSYSGTGATEAFF. The CDR3 DNA sequence: TGTGCCAGCAGTTACTCCGGGACAGGGGCCACTGAAGCTTTCTTT.